This T cell receptor beta chain was obtained from a study of metastatic and nonmetastatic thyroid tumors. Study as a whole: Where malignant and benign thyroid patients were concerned, repertoires were compared across blood and tumor or nodule tissue.

In the study's own analysis: Clinicopathological groups differed in CDR3, with these differences serving to build a distant-metastasis classifier for papillary thyroid cancer. MiXCR reprocessed the PCR reads for TCRdb. These V and J calls originate from TCRdb's pipeline instead of the authors' own analysis. The sample yields roughly 48,000 clones, roughly 23% seen once. CDR1 is MDHEN, CDR2 SYDVKM, per germline. Trimming pared 6 bases from V and 7 bases from J, leaving 13 bases between. There are 14 residues in the CDR3. With respect to this clone: Its antigen is undetermined.

Study conclusions and caveats: Benign nodules reportedly had significantly lower TCR beta diversity than malignant thyroid tumors in blood and tumor.

Patients had received no treatment of any kind before thyroid surgery. Sequenced input: blood. The receptor was isolated from a male donor with papillary thyroid cancer or a benign thyroid nodule (not recorded which). Some clones in this sample may be carry-over from other donors' samples. The chain is built from TRBV28 and TRBJ1-6, with a weak D call TRBD1 (6 bases). In DNA, the CDR3 is TGTGCCAGCAGAATACAGGGAACGAATTCACCCCTCCACTTT. Its protein product is CASRIQGTNSPLHF.